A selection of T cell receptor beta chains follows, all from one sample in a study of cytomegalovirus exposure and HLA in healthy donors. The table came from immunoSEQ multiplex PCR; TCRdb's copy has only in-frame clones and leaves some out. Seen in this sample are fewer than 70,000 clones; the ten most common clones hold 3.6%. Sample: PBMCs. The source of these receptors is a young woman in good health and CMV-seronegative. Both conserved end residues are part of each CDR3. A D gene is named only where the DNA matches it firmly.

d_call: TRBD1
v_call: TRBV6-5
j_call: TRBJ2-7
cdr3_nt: TGTGCCAGCAGGCTGGGCGGGACAGGGAGCTACGAGCAGTACTTC
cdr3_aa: CASRLGGTGSYEQYF

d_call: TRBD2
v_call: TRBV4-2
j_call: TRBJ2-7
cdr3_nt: TGTGCCAGCAGCCCGGGACTACTTTACGAGCAGTACTTC
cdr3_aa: CASSPGLLYEQYF

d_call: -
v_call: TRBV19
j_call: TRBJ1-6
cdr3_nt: TGTGCCAGTAGCTGGGACACCGGCTCCTATAATTCACCCCTCCACTTT
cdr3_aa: CASSWDTGSYNSPLHF

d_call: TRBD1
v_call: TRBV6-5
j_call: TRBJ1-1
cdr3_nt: TGTGCCAGCAGAGAACAGGGGGAGAGGACTGAAGCTTTCTTT
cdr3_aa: CASREQGERTEAFF

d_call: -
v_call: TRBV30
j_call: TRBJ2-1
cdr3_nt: TGTGCCTGGAGCCCCTCGGTGGGAGATTACAATGAGCAGTTCTTC
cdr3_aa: CAWSPSVGDYNEQFF

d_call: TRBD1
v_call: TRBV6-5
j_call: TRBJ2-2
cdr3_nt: TGTGCCAGCGCTTGGGACAGGGTAAAGCCCGGGGAGCTGTTTTTT
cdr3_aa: CASAWDRVKPGELFF

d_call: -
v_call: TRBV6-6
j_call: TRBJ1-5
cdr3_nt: TGTGCCAGCAGTTCGTTGTATAGCAATCAGCCCCAGCATTTT
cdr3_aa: CASSSLYSNQPQHF

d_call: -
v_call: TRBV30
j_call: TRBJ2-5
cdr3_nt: TGTGCCTGGAGGCTGACTAGGTCCGAGATGACCCAGTACTTC
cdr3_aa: CAWRLTRSEMTQYF

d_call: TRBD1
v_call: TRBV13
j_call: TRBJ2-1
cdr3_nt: TGTGCCAGCAGCTCCCGACCGGGACAGGGGGCCCTCAATGAGCAGTTCTTC
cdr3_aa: CASSSRPGQGALNEQFF

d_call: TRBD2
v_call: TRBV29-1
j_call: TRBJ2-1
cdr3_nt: TGCAGCTATTCGGCGAATAGCGGGAGGGGTCAGTTCTTC
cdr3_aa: CSYSANSGRGQFF

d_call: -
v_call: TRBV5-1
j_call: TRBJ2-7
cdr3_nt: TGCGCCAGCAGTCCGAGCCTAAATTCCTACGAGCAGTACTTC
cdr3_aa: CASSPSLNSYEQYF

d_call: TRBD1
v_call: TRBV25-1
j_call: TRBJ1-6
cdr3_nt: TGTGCCAGCAGTGACTATCAGGGGGCGCATAATTCACCCCTCCACTTT
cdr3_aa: CASSDYQGAHNSPLHF

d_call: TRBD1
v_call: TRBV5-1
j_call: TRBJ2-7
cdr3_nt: TGCGCCAGCAGCTTAAACCGGGACAGGGGTGACGAGCAGTACTTC
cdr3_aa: CASSLNRDRGDEQYF

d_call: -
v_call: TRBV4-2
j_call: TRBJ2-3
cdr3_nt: TGTGCCAGCAGCCAAGGAGAGGGGACGGGAGCGAGCACAGATACGCAGTATTTT
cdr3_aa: CASSQGEGTGASTDTQYF

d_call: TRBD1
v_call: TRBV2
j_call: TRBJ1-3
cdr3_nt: TGTGCCAGCAGTGAAGTGAGGGGGCCTGGAAACACCATATATTTT
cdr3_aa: CASSEVRGPGNTIYF

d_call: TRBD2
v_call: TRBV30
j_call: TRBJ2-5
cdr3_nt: TGTGCCTGGAGTCTCCCCGGGACTAGTGGGAAGACCCAGTACTTC
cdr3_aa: CAWSLPGTSGKTQYF

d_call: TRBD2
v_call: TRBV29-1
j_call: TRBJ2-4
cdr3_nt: TGCAGCGCCATGGGGGGGGAATTAGCCAAAAACATTCAGTACTTC
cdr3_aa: CSAMGGELAKNIQYF

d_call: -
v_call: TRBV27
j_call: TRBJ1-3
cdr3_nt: TGTGCCAGCAGGGAAGTTCCAGGGAACACCATATATTTT
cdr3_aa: CASREVPGNTIYF

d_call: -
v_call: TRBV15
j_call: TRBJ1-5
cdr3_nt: TGTGCCACCAGGGTAAGGGGTGTTCAGCCCCAGCATTTT
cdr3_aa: CATRVRGVQPQHF

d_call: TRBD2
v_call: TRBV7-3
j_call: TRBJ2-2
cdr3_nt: TGTGCCAGCAGCTCAGCCCCTCCGGGACTAGATTCCGGGGAGCTGTTTTTT
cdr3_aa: CASSSAPPGLDSGELFF

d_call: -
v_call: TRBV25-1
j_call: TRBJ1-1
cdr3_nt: TGTGCCAGCAGCCCTGAGGTGGACACTGAAGCTTTCTTT
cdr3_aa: CASSPEVDTEAFF

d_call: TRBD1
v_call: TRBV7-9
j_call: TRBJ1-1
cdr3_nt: TGTGCCAGCAGCTTAGACCCGGGACAGGGGGCTGCTGAAGCTTTCTTT
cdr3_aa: CASSLDPGQGAAEAFF

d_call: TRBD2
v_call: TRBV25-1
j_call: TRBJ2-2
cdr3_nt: TGTGCCAGCAGTGATTCGACTAGCGGGAGGGCTTCCGGGGAGCTGTTTTTT
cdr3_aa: CASSDSTSGRASGELFF

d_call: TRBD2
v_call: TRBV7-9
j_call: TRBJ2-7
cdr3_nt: TGTGCCAGCAGCTATAGCGGGAGGGCCGACGAGCAGTACTTC
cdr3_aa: CASSYSGRADEQYF

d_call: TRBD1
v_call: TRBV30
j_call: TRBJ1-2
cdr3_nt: TGTGCCGGGGACAGGGTATCGTATGGCTACACCTTC
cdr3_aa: CAGDRVSYGYTF

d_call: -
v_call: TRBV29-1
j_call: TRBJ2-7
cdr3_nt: TGCAGCGTTGTGACAGTAACCTACGAGCAGTACTTC
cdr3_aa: CSVVTVTYEQYF

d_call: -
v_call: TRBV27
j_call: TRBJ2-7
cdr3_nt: TGTGCCAGCAGTCTACGGGGGACCCGCTACGAGCAGTACTTC
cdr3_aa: CASSLRGTRYEQYF

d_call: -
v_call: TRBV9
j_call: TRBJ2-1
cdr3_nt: TGTGCCAGCAGCGTAGCGGGTCAGGGCTACAATGAGCAGTTCTTC
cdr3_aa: CASSVAGQGYNEQFF

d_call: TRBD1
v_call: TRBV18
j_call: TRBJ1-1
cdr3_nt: TGTGCCAGCTCACCAGGGACAGGGAATCCGACTGAAGCTTTCTTT
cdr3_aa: CASSPGTGNPTEAFF

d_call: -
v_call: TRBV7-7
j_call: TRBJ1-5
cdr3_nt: TGTGCTAGCAGCCTAGCCCAGGATCAGCCCCAGCATTTT
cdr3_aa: CASSLAQDQPQHF

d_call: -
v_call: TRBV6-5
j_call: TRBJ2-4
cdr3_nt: TGTGCCAGCAGTTCCCTGGACTGGCTAGCCAAAAACATTCAGTACTTC
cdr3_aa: CASSSLDWLAKNIQYF

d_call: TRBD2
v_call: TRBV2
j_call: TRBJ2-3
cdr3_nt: TGTGCCAGCAACCCTAGCGGGGTTAGCACAGATACGCAGTATTTT
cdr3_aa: CASNPSGVSTDTQYF

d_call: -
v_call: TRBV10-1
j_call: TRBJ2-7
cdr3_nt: TGCGCCAGCAGTGAGTGGCCCTCCTACGAGCAGTACTTC
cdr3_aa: CASSEWPSYEQYF

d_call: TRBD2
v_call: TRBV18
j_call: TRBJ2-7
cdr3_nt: TGTGCCAGCTCATTGACCGGGACTAGCGGCTACGAGCAGTACTTC
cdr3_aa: CASSLTGTSGYEQYF

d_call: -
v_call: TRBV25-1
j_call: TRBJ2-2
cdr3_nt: TGTGCCAGCAGATCGGGACAGAACACCGGGGAGCTGTTTTTT
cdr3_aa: CASRSGQNTGELFF

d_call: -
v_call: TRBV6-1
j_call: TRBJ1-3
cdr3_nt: TGTGCCAGCAGTGGGAGCTACACCATATATTTT
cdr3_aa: CASSGSYTIYF

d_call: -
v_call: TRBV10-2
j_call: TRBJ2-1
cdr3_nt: TGCGCCACCGCTGTAGCTTGGGCGGGGATTTACAATGAGCAGTTCTTC
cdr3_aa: CATAVAWAGIYNEQFF

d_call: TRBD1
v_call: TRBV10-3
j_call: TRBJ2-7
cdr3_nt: TGTGCCATCAATCCGGGACAGGGGGCGGTAGAGCAGTACTTC
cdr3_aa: CAINPGQGAVEQYF

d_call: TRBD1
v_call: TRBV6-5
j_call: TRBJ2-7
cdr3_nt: TGTGCCAGCTACCCGGGACAGGGCCACGAGCAGTACTTC
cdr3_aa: CASYPGQGHEQYF

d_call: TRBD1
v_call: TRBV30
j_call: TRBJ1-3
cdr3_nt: TGTGCCTGGAGAGCAGGGGGCGCCTCTGGAAACAACATATATTTT
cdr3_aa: CAWRAGGASGNNIYF